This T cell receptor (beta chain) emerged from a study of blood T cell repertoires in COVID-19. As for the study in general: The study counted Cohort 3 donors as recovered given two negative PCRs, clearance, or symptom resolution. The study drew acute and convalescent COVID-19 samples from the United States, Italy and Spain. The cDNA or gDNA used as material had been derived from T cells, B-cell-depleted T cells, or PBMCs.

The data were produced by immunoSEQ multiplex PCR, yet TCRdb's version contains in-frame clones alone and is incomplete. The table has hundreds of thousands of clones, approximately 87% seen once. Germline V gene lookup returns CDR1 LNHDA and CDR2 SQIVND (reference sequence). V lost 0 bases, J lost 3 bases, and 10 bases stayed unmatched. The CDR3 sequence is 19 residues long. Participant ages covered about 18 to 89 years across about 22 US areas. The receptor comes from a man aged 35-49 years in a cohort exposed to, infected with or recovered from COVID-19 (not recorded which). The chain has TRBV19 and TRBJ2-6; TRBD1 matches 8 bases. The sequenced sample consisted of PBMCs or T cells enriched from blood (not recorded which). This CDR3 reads CASSIESAGGSFGANVLTF. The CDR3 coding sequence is TGTGCCAGTAGTATAGAATCAGCAGGGGGCAGTTTTGGGGCCAACGTCCTGACTTTC.